The present TCR beta chain was sequenced within a study of blood T cell repertoires in COVID-19. Clinical histories supplied by participants themselves formed the basis of cohort assignment. Here immunoSEQ multiplex PCR was the method, and the copy in TCRdb shows in-frame clones only, minus some. The table has fewer than 450,000 clones, 88% seen once. CDR3 length: 12 amino acids. The germline gives CDR1 SEHNR, CDR2 FQNEAQ (reference sequence). V lost 4 bases to trimming and J lost 5 bases, with 6 bases between them. This chain uses TRBV7-9 with TRBJ1-5; no clear D gene. The receptor was derived from a woman between 35 and 50 years old with acute COVID-19. Sequencing was done on a sample of PBMCs or T cells enriched from blood (not recorded which). CDR3 sequence reads: CASSSGYQPQHF. In DNA, the CDR3 is TGTGCCAGCAGCTCAGGCTATCAGCCCCAGCATTTT. Together with reference TRBV7-9 and TRBJ1-5, the CDR3 gives the full variable domain: DTGVSQNPRHKITKRGQNVTFRCDPISEHNRLYWYRQTLGQGPEFLTYFQNEAQLEKSRLLSDRFSAERPKGSFSTLEIQRTEQGDSAMYLCASSSGYQPQHFGDGTRLSIL.